The 14 T cell receptor beta chains in this list originate from one sample, sequenced in a study of chronic HIV infection and antiretroviral therapy. Each CDR3 protein gets one entry after TCRdb re-called the 5' RACE reads with MiXCR. Among tens of thousands of distinct CDR3 sequences listed, 7.5% to 9% were seen once. The material sequenced was peripheral blood. The receptors here all came from an adult who had HIV and had not received antiretroviral therapy, or was an uninfected healthy control (not recorded which).

This clonotype was observed a handful of times. In DNA, the CDR3 is TGTGCCAGCAGGGGGATCCTAGCGGGAGGAGGGGAGACCCAGTACTTC. This gives the protein CASRGILAGGGETQYF. The J gene is TRBJ2-5, the V gene TRBV28; 11 bases are shared with TRBD2. Germline V lookup: CDR1 MDHEN, CDR2 SYDVKM. Trimming cost V 6 bases and J 5 bases; bases outside gene matches: 11. The CDR3 loop spans 16 amino acids.

This clonotype was observed many times. The chain uses TRBV7-9 and TRBJ2-3; TRBD1 agrees at 7 bases. The length of the CDR3 is 14 residues. Germline V lookup: CDR1 SEHNR, CDR2 FQNEAQ (reference sequence). Trimming at V came to 6 bases and at J to 2 bases, leaving 5 bases not matched to a gene. In DNA form, the CDR3 reads TGTGCCAGCAGTTGGGACAGAGCCACAGATACGCAGTATTTT. This sequence encodes CASSWDRATDTQYF.

The sample holds many counts of this clonotype. CDR3 nucleotides: TGTGCCATAGCTGGGGGGAGCTCCTACAATGAGCAGTTCTTC. This encodes CAIAGGSSYNEQFF. The J gene is TRBJ2-1, the V gene TRBV10-3, with D perhaps matching TRBD2 (6 bases). Germline CDR1 reads ENHRY; CDR2 reads SYGVKD. CDR3 length: 14 residues. V shed 9 bases and J shed 0 bases, with 12 bases lying between them.

This clonotype was counted a few times. The V and J genes are TRBV9 and TRBJ1-2; a weak D match, TRBD1 (5 bases). V dropped 0 bases and J dropped 4 bases, with 13 bases sitting between them. This CDR3 has 15 residues. Germline-derived CDR1 and CDR2 are SGDLS and YYNGEE. The CDR3 DNA follows: TGTGCCAGCAGCGTAGAGGCCCGGGGCGTCTATGGCTACACCTTC. This encodes CASSVEARGVYGYTF.

The chain couples TRBV28 to TRBJ1-6; weak D call: TRBD1 (5 bases). V dropped 4 bases and J dropped 14 bases, with 18 bases sitting between them. CDR1 is MDHEN and CDR2 is SYDVKM in the germline V gene. The CDR3 covers 14 residues. CDR3 residues: CASSSRQTIRALHF. In DNA, the CDR3 is TGTGCCAGCAGTTCTAGACAGACGATCCGGGCCCTCCACTTT.

The chain recombines TRBV5-5 with TRBJ1-2, with 7 bases fitting TRBD1. This CDR3 is built from 14 residues. The V and J ends lost 4 bases and 0 bases, in that order; junction bases with no gene match: 3. Germline V gene data show CDR1 as SGHKS and CDR2 as YYEKEE (reference sequence). The CDR3 bases are TGTGCCAGCAGCCGGGACAGCACTAACTATGGCTACACCTTC. It yields the protein CASSRDSTNYGYTF.

This clonotype was counted a few times. The V and J genes are TRBV10-3 and TRBJ1-2, with 7 nucleotides matching TRBD1. With 8 bases clipped from V and 3 bases from J, the junction kept 9 bases outside the gene matches. Germline loops: CDR1 ENHRY, CDR2 SYGVKD. The CDR3 loop spans 14 amino acids. CDR3 residues: CAILARQGDYGYTF. In DNA form, the CDR3 reads TGTGCCATCCTTGCTAGACAGGGCGACTATGGCTACACCTTC.

V gene TRBV11-2 combines with J gene TRBJ1-2; no clear D gene. The CDR3 runs 13 residues. Trimming removed 0 bases at V and 4 bases at J, with 6 bases between. Germline V gene lookup returns CDR1 SGHAT and CDR2 FQNNGV. In DNA form, the CDR3 reads TGTGCCAGCAGCTTAGATGATGGCTATGGCTACACCTTC. Its protein is CASSLDDGYGYTF.

This clonotype occurred many times. For the CDR3, the DNA is TGTGCCAGCAGTTTGACTAGCGGGTTCAATGAGCAGTTCTTC. It is translated as CASSLTSGFNEQFF. The chain joins TRBV28 to TRBJ2-1; TRBD2 matches 10 bases. The V gene end was trimmed by 3 bases and the J gene end by 6 bases; junction bases not matched to a gene: 2. Germline CDR1 is MDHEN and CDR2 is SYDVKM. This CDR3 has 14 amino acids.

This clonotype was seen repeatedly, ten times or more. This chain joins TRBV7-2 and TRBJ2-1; TRBD1 might be the D (5 bases). V was trimmed by 10 bases and J by 3 bases, leaving 13 bases between them. The germline gives CDR1 SGHTA, CDR2 FQGNSA. This CDR3 comprises 13 residues. The CDR3 spells CATRVVLYNEQFF. CDR3 nucleotide sequence: TGTGCCACCAGGGTTGTACTCTACAATGAGCAGTTCTTC.

The table lists this clonotype with a few counts. The rearrangement joins TRBV9 to TRBJ2-3, with no clear D. V was trimmed by 0 bases and J by 5 bases, leaving 4 bases between them. The CDR3 loop spans 12 amino acids. Germline V gene data show CDR1 as SGDLS and CDR2 as YYNGEE. The CDR3 spells CASSVAGDTQYF. CDR3 nucleotides: TGTGCCAGCAGCGTAGCAGGAGATACGCAGTATTTT.

There are many counts of this clonotype. This chain links TRBV13 with TRBJ2-7; a weak D match, TRBD1 (7 bases). Trimming cost V 4 bases and J 7 bases, with 20 bases left between them. This CDR3 spans 15 amino acids. CDR1 is PRHDT and CDR2 is FYEKMQ in the germline V gene (reference sequence). Here the CDR3 DNA reads TGTGCCAGCAGCTCTCGCCGGGAGACCAGGGGGGAGCAGTACTTC. Translating it yields CASSSRRETRGEQYF.

The genes are TRBV28 and TRBJ2-7, with TRBD2 identical over 7 bases. Germline V gene sequence: CDR1 MDHEN, CDR2 SYDVKM. The V and J ends lost 8 bases and 5 bases, in that order; junction bases with no gene match: 6. The CDR3 sequence is 12 residues long. CDR3 nucleotide sequence: TGTGCCAGCGAAGGACTAGTCGACGAGCAGTACTTC. Translation gives CASEGLVDEQYF.

This clonotype was observed a few times. The chain uses TRBV7-9 and TRBJ1-6; D gene unclear. This CDR3 is built from 13 residues. The ends were cut back, 3 bases at V and 8 bases at J, with 8 bases in the middle. Germline-derived CDR1 and CDR2 are SEHNR and FQNEAQ (reference sequence). The DNA of the CDR3 is TGTGCCAGCAGCTTCGGAGGGTATTCACCCCTCCACTTT. Protein product: CASSFGGYSPLHF.